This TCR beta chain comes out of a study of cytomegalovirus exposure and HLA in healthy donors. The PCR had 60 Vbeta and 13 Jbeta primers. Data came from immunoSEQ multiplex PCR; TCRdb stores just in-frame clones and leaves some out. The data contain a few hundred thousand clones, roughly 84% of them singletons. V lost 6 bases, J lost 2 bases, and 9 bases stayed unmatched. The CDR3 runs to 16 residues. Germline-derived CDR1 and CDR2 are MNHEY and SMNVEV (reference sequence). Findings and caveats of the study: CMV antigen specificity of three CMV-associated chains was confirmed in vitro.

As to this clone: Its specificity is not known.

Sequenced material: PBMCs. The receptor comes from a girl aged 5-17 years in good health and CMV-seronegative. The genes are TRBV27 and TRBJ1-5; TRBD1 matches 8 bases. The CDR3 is CASSDRGEGGNQPQHF. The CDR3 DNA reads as TGTGCCAGCAGCGACAGGGGAGAGGGTGGCAATCAGCCCCAGCATTTT.